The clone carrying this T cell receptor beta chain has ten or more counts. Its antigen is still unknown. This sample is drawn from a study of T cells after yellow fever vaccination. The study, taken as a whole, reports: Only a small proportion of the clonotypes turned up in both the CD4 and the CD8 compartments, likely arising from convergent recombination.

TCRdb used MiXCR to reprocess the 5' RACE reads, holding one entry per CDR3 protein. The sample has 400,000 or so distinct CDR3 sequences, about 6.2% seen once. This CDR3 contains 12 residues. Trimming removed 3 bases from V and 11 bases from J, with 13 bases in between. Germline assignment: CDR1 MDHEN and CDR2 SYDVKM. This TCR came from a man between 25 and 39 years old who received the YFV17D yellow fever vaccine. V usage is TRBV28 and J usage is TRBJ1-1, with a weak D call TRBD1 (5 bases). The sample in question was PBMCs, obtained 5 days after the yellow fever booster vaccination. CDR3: CASSFGGSGAFF. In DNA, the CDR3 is TGTGCCAGCAGTTTTGGGGGTAGTGGGGCTTTCTTT.